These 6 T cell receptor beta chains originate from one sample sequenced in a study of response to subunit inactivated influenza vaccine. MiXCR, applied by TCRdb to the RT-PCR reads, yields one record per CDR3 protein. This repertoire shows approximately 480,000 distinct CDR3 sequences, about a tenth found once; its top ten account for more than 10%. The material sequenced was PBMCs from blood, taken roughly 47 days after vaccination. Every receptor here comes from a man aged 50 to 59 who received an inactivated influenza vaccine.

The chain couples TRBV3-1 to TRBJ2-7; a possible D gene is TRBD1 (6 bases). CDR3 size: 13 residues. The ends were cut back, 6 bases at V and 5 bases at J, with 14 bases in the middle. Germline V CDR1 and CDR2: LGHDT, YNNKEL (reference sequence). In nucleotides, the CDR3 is TGTGCCAGCAGTGGCAGGGGCGTGGACGAGCAGTACTTC. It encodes CASSGRGVDEQYF.

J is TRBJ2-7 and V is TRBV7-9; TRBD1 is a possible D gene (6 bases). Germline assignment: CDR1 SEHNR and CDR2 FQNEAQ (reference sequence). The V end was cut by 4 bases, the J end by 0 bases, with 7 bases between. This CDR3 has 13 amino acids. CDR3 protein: CASSSGVSYEQYF. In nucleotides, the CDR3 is TGTGCCAGCAGCTCAGGGGTCTCCTACGAGCAGTACTTC.

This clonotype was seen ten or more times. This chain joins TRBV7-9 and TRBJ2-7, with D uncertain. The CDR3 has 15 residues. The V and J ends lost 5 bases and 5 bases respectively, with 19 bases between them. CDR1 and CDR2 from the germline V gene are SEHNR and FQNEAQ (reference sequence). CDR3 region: CASSSPSGRRHEQYF. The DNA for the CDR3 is TGTGCCAGCAGCAGTCCTTCCGGGCGCCGCCACGAGCAGTACTTC.

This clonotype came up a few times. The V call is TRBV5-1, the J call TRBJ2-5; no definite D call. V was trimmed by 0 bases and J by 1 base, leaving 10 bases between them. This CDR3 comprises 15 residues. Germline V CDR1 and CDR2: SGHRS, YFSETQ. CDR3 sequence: CASSLADKIQETQYF. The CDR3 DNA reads TGCGCCAGCAGCTTGGCCGACAAGATCCAAGAGACCCAGTACTTC. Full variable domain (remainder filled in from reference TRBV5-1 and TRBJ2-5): KAGVTQTPRYLIKTRGQQVTLSCSPISGHRSVSWYQQTPGQGLQFLFEYFSETQRNKGNFPGRFSGRQFSNSRSEMNVSTLELGDSALYLCASSLADKIQETQYFGPGTRLLVL.

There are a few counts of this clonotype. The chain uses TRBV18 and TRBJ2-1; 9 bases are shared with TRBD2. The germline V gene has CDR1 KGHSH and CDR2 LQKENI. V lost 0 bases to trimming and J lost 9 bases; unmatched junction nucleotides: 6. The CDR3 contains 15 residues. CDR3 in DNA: TGTGCCAGCTCACCACCACGCGGGGGGGCCAGTGAGCAGTTCTTC. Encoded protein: CASSPPRGGASEQFF.

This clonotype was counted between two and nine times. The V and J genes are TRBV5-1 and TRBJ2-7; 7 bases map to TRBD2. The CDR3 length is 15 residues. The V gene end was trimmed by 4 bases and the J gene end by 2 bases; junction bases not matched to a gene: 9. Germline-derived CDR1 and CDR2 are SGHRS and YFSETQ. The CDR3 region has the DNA TGCGCCAGCAGCCCCTCTAGCGGAGGTCCCTACGAGCAGTACTTC. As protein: CASSPSSGGPYEQYF.